This T cell receptor (beta chain) was sequenced in a study of blood T cell repertoires in COVID-19. Overall study context: PBMCs, B-cell-depleted T cells, or T cells were the source of the cDNA or gDNA that made up the material.

Authors' data handling: Amplification from reference gene primers served as the basis for estimated nucleated cell counts. Data came from immunoSEQ multiplex PCR; TCRdb stores just in-frame clones and leaves some out. V and J calls plus clone size are reproduced from that table; the DNA served to infer D and trimming. This sample has hundreds of thousands of clones, with around 87% found just once. Trimming at V came to 5 bases and at J to 3 bases, leaving 9 bases not matched to a gene. The germline CDR1 and CDR2 sequences are SGHTA and FQGNSA. The CDR3 sequence is 15 residues long. The TCR sequence derives from a woman aged 45 to 65 who had recovered from COVID-19. This sequence joins TRBV7-2 and TRBJ2-5; 7 nucleotides match TRBD1. The sample comprised peripheral blood. CDR3 bases: TGTGCCAGCAGCCCGACCCGGGACAGAGAAGAGACCCAGTACTTC. Encoded protein: CASSPTRDREETQYF. The full variable domain, in which reference TRBV7-2 and TRBJ2-5 provide the parts outside the CDR3, is GAGVSQSPSNKVTEKGKDVELRCDPISGHTALYWYRQSLGQGLEFLIYFQGNSAPDKSGLPSDRFSAERTGGSVSTLTIQRTQQEDSAVYLCASSPTRDREETQYFGPGTRLLVL.